These 8 T cell receptor beta chains were sequenced from one sample in a study of blood T cell repertoires in COVID-19. This table comes from immunoSEQ multiplex PCR, and its TCRdb copy is limited to in-frame clones, with some not included. The sample shows approximately 100,000 clones, around 90% of them seen only once. The material sequenced was peripheral blood. These receptors were taken from a human donor with COVID-19, enrolled during active disease. The donor label of this sample is uncertain.

This chain connects TRBV7-3 to TRBJ2-1; 11 positions match TRBD2. The CDR3 consists of 16 residues. The V segment lost 3 bases and the J segment 9 bases; nucleotides outside the gene matches: 10. The germline V gene has CDR1 SGHTA and CDR2 FQGTGA. CDR3 sequence reads: CASSFSGGAETGEQFF. CDR3 DNA: TGTGCCAGCAGCTTTAGCGGGGGGGCCGAAACGGGTGAGCAGTTCTTC. The variable domain in full, completed from reference TRBV7-3 and TRBJ2-1, reads GAGVSQTPSNKVTEKGKYVELRCDPISGHTALYWYRQSLGQGPEFLIYFQGTGAADDSGLPNDRFFAVRPEGSVSTLKIQRTERGDSAVYLCASSFSGGAETGEQFFGPGTRLTVL.

The rearrangement joins TRBV7-8 to TRBJ2-5, with 7 bases that match TRBD2. The CDR3 is made up of 15 amino acids. Germline V lookup: CDR1 SGHVS, CDR2 FQNEAQ. V was clipped by 2 bases and J by 2 bases; unmatched bases: 5. The CDR3 DNA is TGTGCCAGCAGCTTAACGGGAGGCCCACAAGAGACCCAGTACTTC. It is translated as CASSLTGGPQETQYF.

The gene calls are TRBV25-1 and TRBJ1-2; possible D gene TRBD1, 6 bases. The ends were cut back, 3 bases at V and 3 bases at J, with 23 bases in the middle. This CDR3 comprises 18 residues. Per the germline V gene, CDR1 is MGHDK and CDR2 is SYGVNS. The CDR3 DNA sequence: TGTGCCAGCAGTGAGGGGGGGGCAGCCGGTACTTGGGACTATGGCTACACCTTC. Its protein is CASSEGGAAGTWDYGYTF.

The chain carries TRBV10-1 and TRBJ1-1; D possibly corresponds to TRBD1 (6 bases). V was shortened by 2 bases and J by 4 bases, with 14 bases between the two germline ends. In germline, CDR1 is WNHNN, CDR2 SYGVQD (reference sequence). This CDR3 contains 15 residues. This CDR3 is CASSEGGAGGTEAFF. The CDR3 DNA is TGCGCCAGCAGTGAGGGGGGCGCGGGAGGCACTGAAGCTTTCTTT.

The chain carries TRBV5-5 and TRBJ1-1; D is possibly TRBD1 (5 bases). CDR1 and CDR2 from the germline V gene are SGHKS and YYEKEE (reference sequence). Trimming cost V 0 bases and J 1 base, with 10 bases left between them. The CDR3 has 15 residues. The CDR3 sequence is CASSLVAGTNTEAFF. The CDR3 DNA is TGTGCCAGCAGCTTGGTGGCGGGGACGAACACTGAAGCTTTCTTT.

The chain combines TRBV5-4 with TRBJ1-2; TRBD1 might be the D (6 bases). The CDR3 contains 15 residues. CDR1 is SGHNT, CDR2 YYREEE, per germline (reference sequence). Trimming cost V 4 bases and J 4 bases, with 17 bases left between them. This CDR3 is CASSPPPTGTYGYTF. The CDR3 DNA is TGTGCCAGCAGCCCACCCCCTACAGGGACCTATGGCTACACCTTC.

V is TRBV4-1 and J is TRBJ1-1, with 9 bases matching TRBD1. There are 17 residues in the CDR3. V gave up 4 bases and J gave up 5 bases; unmatched junction bases: 14. The germline CDR1 and CDR2 sequences are MGHRA and YSYEKL. The CDR3 DNA is TGCGCCAGCAGCCTCCTAGGCTGGGACAGGGTTCGAACTGAAGCTTTCTTT. It codes for CASSLLGWDRVRTEAFF.

This chain joins TRBV27 and TRBJ2-2; perhaps TRBD2 as D (5 bases). This CDR3 has 17 amino acids. The germline gives CDR1 MNHEY, CDR2 SMNVEV (reference sequence). V was trimmed by 6 bases and J by 1 base, leaving 18 bases between them. DNA of the CDR3: TGTGCCAGCAGGAATTTGGGCGGACTCCTGAACACCGGGGAGCTGTTTTTT. Residues: CASRNLGGLLNTGELFF.